These 2 T cell receptor beta chains came from one sample sequenced in a study of cytomegalovirus exposure and HLA in healthy donors. Use of 60 Vbeta and 13 Jbeta primers characterized the PCR. The table came from immunoSEQ multiplex PCR; TCRdb's copy has only in-frame clones and leaves some out. The sample contains more than 65,000 clones, approximately 79% of which appear only once. The sample taken for sequencing was PBMCs. The receptors come from a middle-aged woman in good health and CMV-seropositive.

The chain links TRBV25-1 to TRBJ1-6; tentative D call: TRBD1 (5 bases). The CDR3 sequence is 14 residues long. Germline CDR1 MGHDK, CDR2 SYGVNS. V shed 3 bases and J shed 14 bases, with 17 bases lying between them. CDR3 sequence (DNA): TGTGCCAGCAGTGATCGACCTGAAGCCAGGGCCCTCCACTTT. Amino acids: CASSDRPEARALHF.

The rearrangement links TRBV19 to TRBJ2-7, with 7 nucleotides matching TRBD1. The CDR3 totals 13 residues. Germline V gene lookup returns CDR1 LNHDA and CDR2 SQIVND (reference sequence). J lost 7 bases, V lost 3 bases, and 6 bases had no gene match. Here the CDR3 reads CASSIRTQGEQYF. The CDR3 bases are TGTGCCAGTAGTATCAGGACACAGGGGGAGCAGTACTTC.